Listed here are 20 T cell receptor beta chains from one sample, sequenced in a study of response to subunit inactivated influenza vaccine. MiXCR was run by TCRdb on the RT-PCR reads, yielding one entry per CDR3 protein. The sample has approximately 490,000 distinct CDR3 sequences, around 7.9% seen once; the top ten hold roughly 14%. Specimen: PBMCs from blood, collected less than 25 months after vaccination. These receptors were taken from a man between 45 and 75 years old who received an inactivated influenza vaccine.

The CDR3 sequence is CASSPGFEKLFF. CDR3 nucleotides: TGTGCCAGCAGTCCGGGATTCGAAAAACTGTTTTTT. This chain connects TRBV6-5 to TRBJ1-4; D not resolved. Trimming shortened V by 5 bases and J by 8 bases, and 9 bases separated the two germline ends. From germline, CDR1 is MNHEY and CDR2 SVGAGI. This CDR3 has 12 amino acids.

A note on this clonotype: Being one base from a much bigger clone, this may be a read error. The chain uses TRBV3-1 and TRBJ2-5, with 7 bases identical to TRBD2. The CDR3 has 14 residues. Trimming cost V 4 bases and J 5 bases; bases outside gene matches: 7. The germline CDR1 and CDR2 sequences are LGHDT and YNNKEL (reference sequence). This CDR3 reads CASSPSTSSETQYF. The CDR3, as DNA: TGTGCCAGCAGCCCGTCGACTAGCAGCGAGACCCAGTACTTC.

The sample holds a few counts of this clonotype. The V and J genes are TRBV7-2 and TRBJ2-2; D may be TRBD1 or TRBD2 (5 bases each). Looked up from germline, CDR1 is SGHTA and CDR2 is FQGNSA. The V end lost 1 base, the J end lost 3 bases, and 9 bases lay between the germline ends. The length of the CDR3 is 15 residues. CDR3 in DNA: TGTGCCAGCAGCTTAGTGGGACCGCACACCGGGGAGCTGTTTTTT. Translation: CASSLVGPHTGELFF.

This clonotype was observed at least ten times. The genes are TRBV7-8 and TRBJ2-2; D is uncertain. The germline V and J ends were trimmed by 2 bases and 1 base, with 5 bases remaining between them. CDR3 length: 14 residues. Germline-derived CDR1 and CDR2 are SGHVS and FQNEAQ. Written as DNA, the CDR3 is TGTGCCAGCAGCTTACTTGAGAACACCGGGGAGCTGTTTTTT. It translates to CASSLLENTGELFF.

The table lists this clonotype with a few counts. The CDR3 spells CATSTDSFEQYF. CDR3 bases: TGTGCCACCTCGACGGACTCGTTCGAGCAGTACTTC. The chain combines TRBV2 with TRBJ2-7; weak D call: TRBD2 (5 bases). There are 12 residues in the CDR3. The germline gives CDR1 SNHLY, CDR2 FYNNEI. The ends were cut back, 10 bases at V and 6 bases at J, with 16 bases in the middle. Variable domain in full (rest from reference TRBV2 and TRBJ2-7): EPEVTQTPSHQVTQMGQEVILRCVPISNHLYFYWYRQILGQKVEFLVSFYNNEISEKSEIFDDQFSVERPDGSNFTLKIRSTKLEDSAMYFCATSTDSFEQYFGPGTRLTVT.

In its sample, this clonotype was seen a few times. The rearrangement links TRBV4-1 to TRBJ1-6; D may be TRBD1 (5 bases). CDR3 length: 17 residues. Germline-derived CDR1 and CDR2 are MGHRA and YSYEKL. Between the trimmed V and J ends, which lost 1 base and 7 bases, there was a span of 17 bases. The CDR3: CASSQVQSGTANSPLHF. The CDR3 nucleotides read TGCGCCAGCAGCCAAGTTCAGTCCGGGACGGCCAATTCACCCCTCCACTTT.

The chain recombines TRBV7-2 with TRBJ2-2; no definite D call. This CDR3 has 14 amino acids. From germline, CDR1 is SGHTA and CDR2 FQGNSA. The V end was cut by 7 bases, the J end by 7 bases, with 16 bases between. CDR3 sequence (DNA): TGTGCCAGCAACGCCATAGTGAGTGGCGGGGAGCTGTTTTTT. Translating gives CASNAIVSGGELFF. Supplemented by reference TRBV7-2 and TRBJ2-2, the full variable domain reads GAGVSQSPSNKVTEKGKDVELRCDPISGHTALYWYRQSLGQGLEFLIYFQGNSAPDKSGLPSDRFSAERTGGSVSTLTIQRTQQEDSAVYLCASNAIVSGGELFFGEGSRLTVL.

This clonotype showed up just a few times. The chain couples TRBV20-1 to TRBJ2-5; the match to TRBD2 covers 11 bases. J lost 0 bases, V lost 4 bases, and 7 bases had no gene match. The CDR3 runs 16 residues. Germline V gene data show CDR1 as DFQATT and CDR2 as SNEGSKA (reference sequence). The CDR3 reads CSANPSGGPYQETQYF. The CDR3 DNA reads as TGCAGTGCTAATCCTAGCGGGGGGCCGTACCAAGAGACCCAGTACTTC.

Only a few counts were recorded for this clonotype. This chain connects TRBV3-1 to TRBJ2-7; D is unclear. There are 15 residues in the CDR3. Per the germline V gene, CDR1 is LGHDT and CDR2 is YNNKEL (reference sequence). Trimming pared 4 bases from V and 0 bases from J, leaving 13 bases between. The CDR3 DNA is TGTGCCAGCAGCCCCGGGCCTTATAGCTCCTACGAGCAGTACTTC. Amino acid sequence: CASSPGPYSSYEQYF.

This chain joins TRBV3-1 and TRBJ2-7; D not certain. V lost 0 bases and J 6 bases, leaving 12 bases between the germline ends. CDR1 and CDR2 from the germline V gene are LGHDT and YNNKEL (reference sequence). The CDR3 has 14 residues. The CDR3 sequence is CASSQDIVGLEQYF. In DNA form, the CDR3 reads TGTGCCAGCAGCCAAGACATAGTCGGGCTCGAGCAGTACTTC.

This clonotype was observed a few times. The chain combines TRBV11-1 with TRBJ1-1; D uncertain. The V end lost 4 bases, the J end lost 4 bases, and 16 bases lay between the germline ends. The CDR3 has 15 amino acids. Germline values: CDR1 SGHAT, CDR2 FQDESV (reference sequence). CDR3: CASSSRRGGGTEAFF. For the CDR3, the DNA is TGTGCCAGCAGCTCGAGGCGGGGAGGCGGCACTGAAGCTTTCTTT.

The CDR3 DNA sequence: TGTGCCAGCAGATTTACAGGGGGCGCCGGGTATTCACCCCTCCACTTT. Translating it yields CASRFTGGAGYSPLHF. This rearrangement joins TRBV12-3 or TRBV12-4 to TRBJ1-6; TRBD1 aligns across 9 bases. Trimming cost V 6 bases and J 8 bases; bases outside gene matches: 11. CDR3 length: 16 residues.

This clonotype has a handful of counts. The chain combines TRBV3-1 with TRBJ2-1, with D perhaps TRBD1 or TRBD2 (5 bases each). Trimming removed 3 bases from V and 7 bases from J, with 19 bases in between. This CDR3 is 16 amino acids long. Looked up from germline, CDR1 is LGHDT and CDR2 is YNNKEL (reference sequence). The DNA for the CDR3 is TGTGCCAGCAGCCATTACGGGGCCTCCAGTGGGAATGAGCAGTTCTTC. Its translation: CASSHYGASSGNEQFF.

The chain employs TRBV20-1 and TRBJ2-4; D is unresolved. The CDR3 runs 15 residues. The germline CDR1 and CDR2 sequences are DFQATT and SNEGSKA (reference sequence). The V end lost 3 bases, the J end lost 0 bases, and 12 bases lay between the germline ends. The CDR3 reads CSARRLSLAKNIQYF. As DNA, the CDR3 is TGCAGTGCTAGGAGGCTTTCCTTAGCCAAAAACATTCAGTACTTC.

The chain recombines TRBV29-1 with TRBJ1-2; D call uncertain. The CDR3 consists of 13 residues. Germline-derived CDR1 and CDR2 are SQVTM and ANQGSEA. Trimming shortened V by 4 bases and J by 6 bases, and 15 bases separated the two germline ends. The CDR3 region has the DNA TGCAGCGTTGCCCTGACACCCGCGCATGGCTACACCTTC. Encoded protein: CSVALTPAHGYTF.

This clonotype came up a few times. This chain joins TRBV7-9 and TRBJ2-2; D ambiguous. Trimming shortened V by 5 bases and J by 5 bases, and 15 bases separated the two germline ends. The CDR3 totals 15 residues. CDR1 SEHNR and CDR2 FQNEAQ come from the germline V gene (reference sequence). CDR3: CASSPNVLGTGELFF. CDR3 nucleotide sequence: TGTGCCAGCAGCCCGAATGTTCTAGGAACCGGGGAGCTGTTTTTT. Full variable domain (rest looked up from reference TRBV7-9 and TRBJ2-2): DTGVSQNPRHKITKRGQNVTFRCDPISEHNRLYWYRQTLGQGPEFLTYFQNEAQLEKSRLLSDRFSAERPKGSFSTLEIQRTEQGDSAMYLCASSPNVLGTGELFFGEGSRLTVL.

This clonotype occurred a few times. This chain uses TRBV20-1 with TRBJ2-4; D unresolved. V shed 6 bases and J shed 0 bases, with 3 bases lying between them. The CDR3 extends over 11 amino acids. Germline V gene data show CDR1 as DFQATT and CDR2 as SNEGSKA (reference sequence). CDR3 sequence reads: CSAIAKNIQYF. CDR3 sequence (DNA): TGCAGTGCAATAGCCAAAAACATTCAGTACTTC.

This clonotype has a count of ten or more. The V gene is TRBV15, the J gene TRBJ1-5; TRBD1 agrees at 11 bases. This CDR3 contains 16 residues. From germline, CDR1 is LNHNV and CDR2 YYDKDF (reference sequence). V was pared by 1 base and J by 6 bases, with 5 bases of the junction left unmatched. The CDR3 nucleotides are TGTGCCACCAGCAGAGGGACAGGGGGCATTCGTCAGCCCCAGCATTTT. It codes for CATSRGTGGIRQPQHF.

This clonotype was observed at least ten times. This chain joins TRBV6-2 or TRBV6-3 and TRBJ2-1; D ambiguous. The CDR3 length is 12 residues. CDR1 is MNHEY, CDR2 SVGEGT, per germline. The germline V and J ends were trimmed by 5 bases and 3 bases, with 5 bases remaining between them. In nucleotides, the CDR3 is TGTGCCAGCAGTCGTCTCTACAATGAGCAGTTCTTC. Translation gives CASSRLYNEQFF.

This clonotype was picked up a small number of times. This sequence joins TRBV28 and TRBJ2-2; D is ambiguous. Germline values: CDR1 MDHEN, CDR2 SYDVKM. V lost 1 base and J lost 6, with 9 bases in between. The CDR3 spans 14 residues. Here the CDR3 DNA reads TGTGCCAGCAGTTTATCTCTTGGAGCCGGGGAGCTGTTTTTT. This translates into CASSLSLGAGELFF.